This T cell receptor (beta chain) derives from a study of T cell changes during pregnancy in multiple sclerosis (dated by TCRdb to between 2018 and 2021). Study-level background: The study examined how the T cell repertoire changed over the course of pregnancy in women with multiple sclerosis.

The protocol used for the library was the immunoSEQ multiplex PCR assay. TCRdb's version of the immuneACCESS table is confined to in-frame rearrangements and falls short of the full clone set. An unresolved V gene accounts for under half of the shortfall where checked; the remainder is of unknown origin. Across this sample there are more than 95,000 clones, with 85% to 95% seen only once. The top ten constitute 0.99% of the sample. CDR1 and CDR2 are drawn from the germline V gene: MNHEY, SVGAGI. Trimming costs V 5 bases and J 0 bases, and their ends lie 8 bases apart. From cysteine to phenylalanine, the CDR3 is 14 amino acids long. Of all the DNA, just the CDR3 is kept, 42 bases in frame from base 1. This clone is a singleton in its sample. The antigen it recognizes is unknown. No base qualities exist here, and no much larger clone lies one base off it.

The TCR originated in a female donor with multiple sclerosis, enrolled in a pregnancy study. The chain is encoded by TRBV6-5 joined to TRBJ2-4, with no confidently assigned D gene. The sequencing here drew on peripheral blood, taken after pregnancy. The CDR3 is CASSRSVAKNIQYF. The DNA sequence follows: TGTGCCAGCAGTCGGAGTGTAGCCAAAAACATTCAGTACTTC.